This T cell receptor (beta chain) was sequenced during a study of siplizumab effects on memory and regulatory T cells. Among three donor pairs, the unstimulated naive, memory, effector memory and TEMRA subsets underwent sequencing. Assaying covered about 10^5 TCR templates per sample. Profiled with immunoSEQ multiplex PCR; TCRdb holds only in-frame clones, not every one. The table includes tens of thousands of clones, more than 75% detected once. CDR1 and CDR2 (germline): MGHRA, YSYEKL. The CDR3 runs 13 residues. Concerning this clone itself: An end of the junction differs from the germline gene, which may be a read error.

The sequence came from a human donor in good health. The sequenced material came from naive CD8+ T cells sorted from blood. The chain links TRBV4-1 to TRBJ2-7; possible D gene TRBD2, 6 bases. The CDR3 spells CASSEEEGGEQYF. Here the CDR3 DNA reads TGCGCCAGCAGCGAAGAGGAGGGTGGCGAGCAGTACTTC.